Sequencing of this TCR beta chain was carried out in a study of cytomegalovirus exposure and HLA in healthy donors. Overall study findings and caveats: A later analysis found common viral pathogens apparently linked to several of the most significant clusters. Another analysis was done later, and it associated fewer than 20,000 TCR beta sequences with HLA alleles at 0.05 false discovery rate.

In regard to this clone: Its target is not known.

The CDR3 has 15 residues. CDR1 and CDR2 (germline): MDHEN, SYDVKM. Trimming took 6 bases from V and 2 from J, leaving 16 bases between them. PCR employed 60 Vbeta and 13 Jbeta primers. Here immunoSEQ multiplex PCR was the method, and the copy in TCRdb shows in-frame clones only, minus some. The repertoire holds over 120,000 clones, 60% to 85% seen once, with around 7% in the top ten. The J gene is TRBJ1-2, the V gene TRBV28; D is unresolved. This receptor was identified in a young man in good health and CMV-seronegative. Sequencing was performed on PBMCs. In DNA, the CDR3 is TGTGCCAGCAGATACCAACCGGGAGAAAACTATGGCTACACCTTC. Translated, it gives CASRYQPGENYGYTF.